This TCR beta chain was recorded in a study of CD8 T cells in Susac syndrome. An input of about 0.5 to 1 ug of RNA was subjected to reverse transcription using random hexamers. Across 54 Vbeta and 13 Jbeta, TCR beta CDR3 was amplified with immunoSEQ multiplex PCR. TCRdb re-analysed the immunoSEQ multiplex PCR reads in MiXCR, keeping a single row per CDR3 protein. The sample lists 150,000 to 200,000 distinct CDR3 sequences, approximately 95% occurring once. Germline V gene lookup returns CDR1 LNHDA and CDR2 SQIVND (reference sequence). This CDR3 is 11 amino acids long. The T cells that were sequenced for TCR beta were CD8+ and CD4+ cells from blood. Healthy donors were controls matched for age and sex. Both CD4+ and CD8+ T cells were negatively isolated, and TEMRA cells underwent FACS enrichment.

The material sequenced was CD4+ T cells from PBMCs. The rearrangement joins TRBV19 to TRBJ2-7; D tentatively reads TRBD1 or TRBD2 (5 bases each). The sequence was collected from a human donor in good health. The CDR3 protein is CGRLGRCEQYV. DNA for the CDR3: TGTGGCAGGTTGGGACGGTGTGAGCAGTACGTC.